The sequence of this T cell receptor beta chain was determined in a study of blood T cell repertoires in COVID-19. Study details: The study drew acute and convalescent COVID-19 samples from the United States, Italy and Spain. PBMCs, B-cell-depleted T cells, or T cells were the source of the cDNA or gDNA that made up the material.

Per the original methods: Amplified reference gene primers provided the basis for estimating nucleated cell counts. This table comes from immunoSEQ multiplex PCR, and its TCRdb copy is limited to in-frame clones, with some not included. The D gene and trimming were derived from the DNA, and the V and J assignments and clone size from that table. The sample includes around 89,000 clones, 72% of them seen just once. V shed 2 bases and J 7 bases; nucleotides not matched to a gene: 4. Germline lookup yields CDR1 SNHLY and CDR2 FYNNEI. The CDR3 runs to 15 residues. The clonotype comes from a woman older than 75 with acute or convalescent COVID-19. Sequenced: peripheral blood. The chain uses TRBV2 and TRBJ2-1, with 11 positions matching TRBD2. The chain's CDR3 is CASSELAGGINEQFF. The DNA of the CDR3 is TGTGCCAGCAGTGAACTAGCGGGGGGAATTAATGAGCAGTTCTTC. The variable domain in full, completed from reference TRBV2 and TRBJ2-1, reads EPEVTQTPSHQVTQMGQEVILRCVPISNHLYFYWYRQILGQKVEFLVSFYNNEISEKSEIFDDQFSVERPDGSNFTLKIRSTKLEDSAMYFCASSELAGGINEQFFGPGTRLTVL.